This T cell receptor (beta chain) was captured in a study of T cells after posttransplantation cyclophosphamide. Study-level findings and limits: Recipient CMV seropositivity and CMV reactivation strongly tracked TRB clonality. Blood and skin or GI T cell repertoires showed limited TRB overlap.

Repertoires were generated with immunoSEQ multiplex PCR, while TCRdb's copy carries only in-frame clones and drops some. Of some 20,000 clones listed, less than 99% are singletons. The naive gate required viable CD3+CD4+ or CD3+CD8+ cells with CCR7+CD45RA+CD45RO-CD95-CD27+CD28+ phenotype. This related bone marrow graft donor gave peripheral blood on the day of marrow donation. This CDR3 contains 14 residues. V dropped 5 bases and J dropped 6 bases, with 17 bases sitting between them. CDR1 is LNHDA, CDR2 SQIVND, per germline (reference sequence). For this clone: What it binds is not known.

The sample consisted of naive CD4+ T cells sorted from PBMCs. The chain joins TRBV19 to TRBJ2-7; possible D gene TRBD2, 6 bases. The clonotype originates from a man in his forties in good health, CMV-negative, and a related stem cell transplant donor. The CDR3 DNA reads as TGTGCCAGTAGTCCAGCCGGGAGAGCCTTCGAGCAGTACTTC. Its protein product is CASSPAGRAFEQYF.